The next 6 T cell receptor beta chains were all read from a single sample in a study of T cells in Graves' hyperthyroidism and ophthalmopathy. Amplified regions were TCR beta CDR3 sequences from RNA transcripts. Researchers ran a first-round RT-PCR on the TCR CDR3 using the HTBI primer set. TCRdb re-analysed the multiplex PCR reads in MiXCR, keeping a single row per CDR3 protein. The sample lists around 540,000 distinct CDR3 sequences, around 46% occurring once. The material sequenced was peripheral blood or thyroid tissue (not recorded which). The receptors here all came from a woman under 30 with Graves' hyperthyroidism.

This chain links TRBV7-9 with TRBJ2-5, with 11 bases lining up with TRBD1. The trim removed 3 bases at V and 7 bases at J, leaving 4 bases unmatched. Germline V gene data show CDR1 as SEHNR and CDR2 as FQNEAQ (reference sequence). The CDR3 extends over 14 amino acids. In DNA form, the CDR3 reads TGTGCCAGCAGCTTCCGGGACAGGGGGTCGACCCAGTACTTC. Its translation is CASSFRDRGSTQYF. The full variable domain, in which reference TRBV7-9 and TRBJ2-5 provide the parts outside the CDR3, is DTGVSQNPRHKITKRGQNVTFRCDPISEHNRLYWYRQTLGQGPEFLTYFQNEAQLEKSRLLSDRFSAERPKGSFSTLEIQRTEQGDSAMYLCASSFRDRGSTQYFGPGTRLLVL.

The chain joins TRBV9 to TRBJ2-7; tentative D call: TRBD1 (7 bases). The CDR3 sequence is 14 residues long. Trimming pared 4 bases from V and 3 bases from J, leaving 14 bases between. In germline, CDR1 is SGDLS, CDR2 YYNGEE. The CDR3 coding sequence is TGTGCCAGCAGCATTAGTCAGGGGGGCTACGAGCAGTACTTC. Translated: CASSISQGGYEQYF. The full variable domain, completed using reference TRBV9 and TRBJ2-7, is DSGVTQTPKHLITATGQRVTLRCSPRSGDLSVYWYQQSLDQGLQFLIQYYNGEERAKGNILERFSAQQFPDLHSELNLSSLELGDSALYFCASSISQGGYEQYFGPGTRLTVT.

This CDR3 reads CAAGVGETQYF. The CDR3 coding sequence is TGTGCCGCAGGGGTCGGGGAGACCCAGTACTTC. The rearrangement links TRBV24-1 to TRBJ2-5, with a possible D match to TRBD1 (6 bases). The CDR3 length is 11 residues. V gave up 12 bases and J gave up 5 bases, with 12 bases separating them. CDR1 is KGHDR, CDR2 SFDVKD, per germline.

The rearrangement links TRBV7-9 to TRBJ2-7, with a possible D match to TRBD1 (6 bases). This CDR3 has 17 residues. Looked up from germline, CDR1 is SEHNR and CDR2 is FQNEAQ (reference sequence). V dropped 6 bases and J dropped 0 bases, with 21 bases sitting between them. CDR3 in amino acids: CASSFLVRDNDSYEQYF. CDR3 coding DNA: TGTGCCAGCAGTTTTCTAGTCCGGGACAACGACTCCTACGAGCAGTACTTC.

The chain uses TRBV7-9 and TRBJ1-2; D not resolved. The CDR3 contains 11 residues. The V gene's germline CDR1 is SEHNR and CDR2 FQNEAQ (reference sequence). V shed 5 bases and J shed 6 bases, with 7 bases lying between them. The CDR3 region is CASSGGHGYTF. For the CDR3, the DNA is TGTGCCAGCAGCGGAGGCCATGGCTACACCTTC.

This clonotype appeared a single time. This rearrangement joins TRBV24-1 to TRBJ1-5; perhaps TRBD1 as D (5 bases). V dropped 3 bases and J dropped 1 base, with 6 bases sitting between them. The length of the CDR3 is 14 residues. CDR1 and CDR2 from the germline V gene are KGHDR and SFDVKD. CDR3: CATSDRGSNQPQHF. CDR3 nucleotide sequence: TGTGCCACCAGTGATCGGGGGAGCAATCAGCCCCAGCATTTT.